This T cell receptor (beta chain) was documented in a study of blood T cell repertoires in COVID-19. Study at large: Researchers got acute and convalescent COVID-19 samples from the United States, Italy and Spain.

This CDR3 is built from 15 residues. Losses at the gene ends were 4 bases for V and 7 bases for J; bases not matched to a gene: 7. Germline values: CDR1 LGHDT, CDR2 YNNKEL (reference sequence). Clones were sequenced by immunoSEQ multiplex PCR, and TCRdb holds only the in-frame ones, with some missing. In the table there are hundreds of thousands of clones, roughly 86% of which are singletons. Sequenced input: PBMCs or T cells enriched from blood (not recorded which). The source is a man between 40 and 49 years old in a cohort exposed to, infected with or recovered from COVID-19 (not recorded which). The V and J genes are TRBV3-1 (or the pseudogene TRBV3-2) and TRBJ1-5; 10 positions agree with TRBD1. DNA of the CDR3: TGTGCCAGCAGCCTCAGCGCGACAGGGGGCCAGCCCCAGCATTTT. It codes for CASSLSATGGQPQHF.